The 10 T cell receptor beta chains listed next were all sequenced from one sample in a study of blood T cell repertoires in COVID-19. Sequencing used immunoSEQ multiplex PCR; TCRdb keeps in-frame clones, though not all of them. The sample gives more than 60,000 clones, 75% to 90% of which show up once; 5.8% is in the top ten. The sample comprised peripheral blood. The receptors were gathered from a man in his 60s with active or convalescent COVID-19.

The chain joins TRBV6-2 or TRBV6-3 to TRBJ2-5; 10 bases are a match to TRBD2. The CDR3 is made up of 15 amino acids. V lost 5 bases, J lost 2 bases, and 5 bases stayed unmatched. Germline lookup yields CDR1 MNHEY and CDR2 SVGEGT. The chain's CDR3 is CASSTVLAGQETQYF. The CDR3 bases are TGTGCCAGCAGTACCGTACTAGCGGGACAAGAGACCCAGTACTTC.

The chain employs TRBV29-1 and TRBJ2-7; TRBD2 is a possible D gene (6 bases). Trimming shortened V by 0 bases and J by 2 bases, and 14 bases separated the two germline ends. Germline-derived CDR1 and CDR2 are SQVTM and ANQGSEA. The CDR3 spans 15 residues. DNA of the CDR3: TGCAGCGTTGAAGATCAGGCCGGAGGGGCCTACGAGCAGTACTTC. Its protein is CSVEDQAGGAYEQYF.

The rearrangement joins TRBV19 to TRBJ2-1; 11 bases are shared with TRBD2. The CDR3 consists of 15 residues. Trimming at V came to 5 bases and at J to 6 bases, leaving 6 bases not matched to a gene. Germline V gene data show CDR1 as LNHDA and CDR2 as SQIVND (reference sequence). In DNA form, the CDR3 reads TGTGCCAGTAGTTTCCTAGCGGGGGGTCCCAATGAGCAGTTCTTC. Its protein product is CASSFLAGGPNEQFF.

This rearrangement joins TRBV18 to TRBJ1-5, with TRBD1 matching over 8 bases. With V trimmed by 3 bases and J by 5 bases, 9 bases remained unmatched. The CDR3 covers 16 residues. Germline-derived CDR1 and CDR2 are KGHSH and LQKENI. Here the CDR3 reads CASSPMDREIHQPQHF. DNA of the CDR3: TGTGCCAGCTCACCCATGGACAGGGAGATACATCAGCCCCAGCATTTT.

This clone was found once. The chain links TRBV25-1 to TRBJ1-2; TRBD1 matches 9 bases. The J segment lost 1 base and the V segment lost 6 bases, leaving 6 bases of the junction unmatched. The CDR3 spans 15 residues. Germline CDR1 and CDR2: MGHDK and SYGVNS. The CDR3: CASSSGTGFNYGYTF. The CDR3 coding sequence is TGTGCCAGCAGCTCCGGGACAGGGTTTAACTATGGCTACACCTTC.

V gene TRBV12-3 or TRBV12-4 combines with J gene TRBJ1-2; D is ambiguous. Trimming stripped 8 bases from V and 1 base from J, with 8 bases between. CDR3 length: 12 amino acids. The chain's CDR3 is CASRRVNYGYTF. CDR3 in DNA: TGTGCCAGCCGGAGGGTTAACTATGGCTACACCTTC.

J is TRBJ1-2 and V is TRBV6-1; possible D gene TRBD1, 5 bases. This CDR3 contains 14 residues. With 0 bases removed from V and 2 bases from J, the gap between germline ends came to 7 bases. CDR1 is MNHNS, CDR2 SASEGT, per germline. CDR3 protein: CASSEAGGNYGYTF. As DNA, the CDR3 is TGTGCCAGCAGTGAAGCGGGGGGAAACTATGGCTACACCTTC.

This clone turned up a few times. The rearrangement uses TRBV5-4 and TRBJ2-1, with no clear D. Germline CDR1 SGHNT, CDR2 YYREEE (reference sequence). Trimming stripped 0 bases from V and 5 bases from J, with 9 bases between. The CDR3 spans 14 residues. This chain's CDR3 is CASSLDWADNEQFF. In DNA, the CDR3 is TGTGCCAGCAGCTTGGATTGGGCAGACAATGAGCAGTTCTTC.

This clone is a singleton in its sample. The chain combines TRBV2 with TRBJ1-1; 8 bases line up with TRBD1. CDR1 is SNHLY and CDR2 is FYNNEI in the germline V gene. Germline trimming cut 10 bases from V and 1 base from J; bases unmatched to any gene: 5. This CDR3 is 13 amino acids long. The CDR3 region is CATRDRTNTEAFF. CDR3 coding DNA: TGTGCCACCCGGGACAGGACGAACACTGAAGCTTTCTTT.

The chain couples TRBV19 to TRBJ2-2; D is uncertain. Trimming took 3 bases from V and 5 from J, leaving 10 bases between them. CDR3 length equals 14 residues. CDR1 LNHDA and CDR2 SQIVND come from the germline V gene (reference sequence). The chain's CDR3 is CASSIQDNTGELFF. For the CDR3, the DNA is TGTGCCAGTAGTATTCAGGATAATACCGGGGAGCTGTTTTTT.